This TCR beta chain emerged from a study of Ad26.COV2.S vaccination and SARS-CoV-2 variants. Whole-study context: Donor got 5x10^10 or 1x10^11 viral particles of Ad26.COV2.S.

Germline loops: CDR1 MGHRA, CDR2 YSYEKL. Trimming shortened V by 8 bases and J by 1 base, and 11 bases separated the two germline ends. The CDR3 has 13 amino acids. Sample treatment: roughly 19 received Ad26.COV2.S at low or high dose, single or two shots; several received placebo; per-sample allocation not given. The investigators took samples on day 63 after the first vaccine or placebo injection. Generated by immunoSEQ multiplex PCR, the TCRdb table keeps only in-frame clones and is missing some. Of hundreds of thousands of clones listed, about 88% were seen once; the top ten hold around 6.6%. Sequenced material: peripheral blood, taken in a trial of Ad26.COV2.S vaccine versus placebo. The chain uses TRBV4-1 and TRBJ1-1; D is perhaps TRBD1 (5 bases). The source is a person aged 18-65 years who received the Ad26.COV2.S COVID-19 vaccine or a placebo. This CDR3 is CASSGTSNTEAFF. Written as DNA, the CDR3 is TGCGCCAGCTCCGGGACCTCGAACACTGAAGCTTTCTTT.